This T cell receptor (beta chain) was found in a study of T cell repertoires in cytomegalovirus infection. TCRdb passed the reads through MiXCR, listing each CDR3 protein once. This table holds approximately 89,000 distinct CDR3 sequences, about 29% found once. Germline V lookup: CDR1 MGHRA, CDR2 YSYEKL. This CDR3 comprises 15 residues. V lost 1 base and J 4 bases, leaving 13 bases between the germline ends. With regard to this clonotype: The antigen remains undetermined.

J is TRBJ1-2 and V is TRBV4-1; D perhaps matches TRBD1 (5 bases). The sample consisted of CD8+ T cells from cultured PBMCs, taken from culture after CMV antigen stimulation. This receptor was identified in a human donor in good health (CMV status not recorded). Some clones in this sample may be carry-over from other donors' samples. CDR3 DNA sequence: TGCGCCAGCAGCCAAGCGCCAGGGTGGGTCTATGGCTACACCTTC. Its translation: CASSQAPGWVYGYTF.